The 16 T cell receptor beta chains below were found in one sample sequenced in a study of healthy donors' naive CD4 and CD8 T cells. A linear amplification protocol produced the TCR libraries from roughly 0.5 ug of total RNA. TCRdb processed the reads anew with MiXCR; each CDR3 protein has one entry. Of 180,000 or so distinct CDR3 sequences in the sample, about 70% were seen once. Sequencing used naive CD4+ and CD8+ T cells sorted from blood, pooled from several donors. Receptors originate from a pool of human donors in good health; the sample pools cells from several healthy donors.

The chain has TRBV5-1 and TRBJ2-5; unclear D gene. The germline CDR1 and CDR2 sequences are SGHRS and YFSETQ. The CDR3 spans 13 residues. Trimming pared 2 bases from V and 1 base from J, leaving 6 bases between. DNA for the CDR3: TGCGCCAGCAGCTTTAGCCCCCAAGAGACCCAGTACTTC. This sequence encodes CASSFSPQETQYF.

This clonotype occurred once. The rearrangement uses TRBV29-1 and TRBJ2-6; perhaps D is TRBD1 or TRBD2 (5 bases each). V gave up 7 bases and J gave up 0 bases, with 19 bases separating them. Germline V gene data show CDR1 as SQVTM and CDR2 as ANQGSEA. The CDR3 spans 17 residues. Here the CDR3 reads CSALKGDVSSGANVLTF. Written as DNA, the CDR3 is TGCAGCGCACTAAAAGGGGACGTGAGCTCTGGGGCCAACGTCCTGACTTTC.

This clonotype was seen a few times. The CDR3 DNA reads as TGCAGCCCCCCGGGACAGGGATATTCACCCCTCCACTTT. Protein: CSPPGQGYSPLHF. V and J are TRBV29-1 and TRBJ1-6; 9 nucleotides line up with TRBD1. Unmatched junction bases numbered 7, after V lost 8 bases and J lost 8 bases. Looked up from germline, CDR1 is SQVTM and CDR2 is ANQGSEA. This CDR3 is 13 amino acids long.

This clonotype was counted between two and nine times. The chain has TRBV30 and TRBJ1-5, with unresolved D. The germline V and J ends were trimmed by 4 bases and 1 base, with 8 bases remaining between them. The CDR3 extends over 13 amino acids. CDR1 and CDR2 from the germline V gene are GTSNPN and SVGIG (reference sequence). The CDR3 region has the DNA TGTGCCTGGAATGAGGGAAGCAATCAGCCCCAGCATTTT. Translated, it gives CAWNEGSNQPQHF.

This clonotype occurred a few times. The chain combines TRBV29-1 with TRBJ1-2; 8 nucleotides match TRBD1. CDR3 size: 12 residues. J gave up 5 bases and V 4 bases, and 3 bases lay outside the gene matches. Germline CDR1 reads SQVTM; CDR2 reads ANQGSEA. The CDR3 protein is CSVVQGAYGYTF. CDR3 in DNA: TGCAGCGTTGTTCAGGGGGCATATGGCTACACCTTC.

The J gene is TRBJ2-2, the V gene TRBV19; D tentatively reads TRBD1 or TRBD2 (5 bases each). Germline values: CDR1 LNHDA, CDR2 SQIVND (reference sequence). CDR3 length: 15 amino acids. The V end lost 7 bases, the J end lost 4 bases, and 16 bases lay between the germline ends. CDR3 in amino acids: CASTNIGASTGELFF. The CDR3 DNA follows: TGTGCCAGTACGAACATCGGGGCATCCACCGGGGAGCTGTTTTTT.

CDR3 sequence: CASGRQLDSPLHF. In DNA, the CDR3 is TGTGCCAGCGGGCGACAGTTAGATTCACCCCTCCACTTT. The V call is TRBV12-3 or TRBV12-4, the J call TRBJ1-6; possible D gene TRBD1, 5 bases. V lost 8 bases to trimming and J lost 8 bases, with 13 bases between them. CDR3 size: 13 residues.

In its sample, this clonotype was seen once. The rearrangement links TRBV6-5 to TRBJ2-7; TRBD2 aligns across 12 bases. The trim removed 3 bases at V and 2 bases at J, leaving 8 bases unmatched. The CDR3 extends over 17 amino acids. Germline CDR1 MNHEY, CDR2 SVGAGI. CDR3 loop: CASSYSSGRAEAYEQYF. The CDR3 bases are TGTGCCAGCAGTTATTCTAGCGGGAGGGCGGAGGCCTACGAGCAGTACTTC.

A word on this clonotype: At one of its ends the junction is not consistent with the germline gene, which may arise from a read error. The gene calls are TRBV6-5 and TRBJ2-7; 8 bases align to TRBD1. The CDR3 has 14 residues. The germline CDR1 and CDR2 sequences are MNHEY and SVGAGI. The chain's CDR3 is CASRQTGVTYEQYF. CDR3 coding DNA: TGTGCCAGCAGACAGACAGGGGTCACCTACGAACAGTACTTC.

CDR3: CASSYRSPGYRTGIYNEQFF. In nucleotides, the CDR3 is TGTGCCAGCAGTTATAGATCCCCAGGGTACCGGACAGGGATCTACAATGAGCAGTTCTTC. The gene calls are TRBV6-5 and TRBJ2-1, with TRBD1 matching over 8 bases. Germline CDR1 and CDR2: MNHEY and SVGAGI. The CDR3 has 20 amino acids. Losses at the gene ends were 3 bases for V and 3 bases for J; bases not matched to a gene: 19.

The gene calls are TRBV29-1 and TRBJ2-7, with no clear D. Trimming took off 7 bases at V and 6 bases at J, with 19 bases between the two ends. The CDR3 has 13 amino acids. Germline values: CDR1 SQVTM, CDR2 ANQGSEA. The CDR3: CSANSPLYAEQYF. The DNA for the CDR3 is TGCAGCGCCAACTCCCCTCTATACGCCGAGCAGTACTTC.

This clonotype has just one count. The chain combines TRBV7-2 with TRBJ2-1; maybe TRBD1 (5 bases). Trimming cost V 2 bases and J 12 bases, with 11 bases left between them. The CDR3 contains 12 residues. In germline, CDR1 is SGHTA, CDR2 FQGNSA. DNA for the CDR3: TGTGCCAGCAGCTTATTGTTAAGGGGGCAGTTCTTC. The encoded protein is CASSLLLRGQFF.

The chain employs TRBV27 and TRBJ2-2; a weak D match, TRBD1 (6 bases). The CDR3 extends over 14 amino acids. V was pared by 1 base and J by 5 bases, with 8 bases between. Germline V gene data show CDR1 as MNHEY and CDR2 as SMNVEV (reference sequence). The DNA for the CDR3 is TGTGCCAGCAGTTTATGGGGGCGGACCGGGGAGCTGTTTTTT. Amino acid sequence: CASSLWGRTGELFF.

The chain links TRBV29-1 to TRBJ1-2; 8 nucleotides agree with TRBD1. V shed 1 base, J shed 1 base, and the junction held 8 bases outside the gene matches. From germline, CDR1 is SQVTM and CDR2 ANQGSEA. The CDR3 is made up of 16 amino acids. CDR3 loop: CSVEAKGQAINYGYTF. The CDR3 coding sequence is TGCAGCGTTGAAGCCAAGGGACAGGCCATTAACTATGGCTACACCTTC.

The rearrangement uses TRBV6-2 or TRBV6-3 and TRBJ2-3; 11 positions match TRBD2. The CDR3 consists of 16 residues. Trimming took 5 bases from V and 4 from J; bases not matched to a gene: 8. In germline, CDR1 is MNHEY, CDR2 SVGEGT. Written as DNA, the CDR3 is TGTGCCAGCAGTCCGTTAGCGGGAGGGATAGCAGATACGCAGTATTTT. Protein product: CASSPLAGGIADTQYF.

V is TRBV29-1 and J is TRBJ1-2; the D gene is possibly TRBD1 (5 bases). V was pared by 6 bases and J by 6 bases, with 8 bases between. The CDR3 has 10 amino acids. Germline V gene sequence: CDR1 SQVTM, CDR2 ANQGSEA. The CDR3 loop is CSVLTDGYTF. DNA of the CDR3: TGCAGCGTCTTGACAGATGGCTACACCTTC.